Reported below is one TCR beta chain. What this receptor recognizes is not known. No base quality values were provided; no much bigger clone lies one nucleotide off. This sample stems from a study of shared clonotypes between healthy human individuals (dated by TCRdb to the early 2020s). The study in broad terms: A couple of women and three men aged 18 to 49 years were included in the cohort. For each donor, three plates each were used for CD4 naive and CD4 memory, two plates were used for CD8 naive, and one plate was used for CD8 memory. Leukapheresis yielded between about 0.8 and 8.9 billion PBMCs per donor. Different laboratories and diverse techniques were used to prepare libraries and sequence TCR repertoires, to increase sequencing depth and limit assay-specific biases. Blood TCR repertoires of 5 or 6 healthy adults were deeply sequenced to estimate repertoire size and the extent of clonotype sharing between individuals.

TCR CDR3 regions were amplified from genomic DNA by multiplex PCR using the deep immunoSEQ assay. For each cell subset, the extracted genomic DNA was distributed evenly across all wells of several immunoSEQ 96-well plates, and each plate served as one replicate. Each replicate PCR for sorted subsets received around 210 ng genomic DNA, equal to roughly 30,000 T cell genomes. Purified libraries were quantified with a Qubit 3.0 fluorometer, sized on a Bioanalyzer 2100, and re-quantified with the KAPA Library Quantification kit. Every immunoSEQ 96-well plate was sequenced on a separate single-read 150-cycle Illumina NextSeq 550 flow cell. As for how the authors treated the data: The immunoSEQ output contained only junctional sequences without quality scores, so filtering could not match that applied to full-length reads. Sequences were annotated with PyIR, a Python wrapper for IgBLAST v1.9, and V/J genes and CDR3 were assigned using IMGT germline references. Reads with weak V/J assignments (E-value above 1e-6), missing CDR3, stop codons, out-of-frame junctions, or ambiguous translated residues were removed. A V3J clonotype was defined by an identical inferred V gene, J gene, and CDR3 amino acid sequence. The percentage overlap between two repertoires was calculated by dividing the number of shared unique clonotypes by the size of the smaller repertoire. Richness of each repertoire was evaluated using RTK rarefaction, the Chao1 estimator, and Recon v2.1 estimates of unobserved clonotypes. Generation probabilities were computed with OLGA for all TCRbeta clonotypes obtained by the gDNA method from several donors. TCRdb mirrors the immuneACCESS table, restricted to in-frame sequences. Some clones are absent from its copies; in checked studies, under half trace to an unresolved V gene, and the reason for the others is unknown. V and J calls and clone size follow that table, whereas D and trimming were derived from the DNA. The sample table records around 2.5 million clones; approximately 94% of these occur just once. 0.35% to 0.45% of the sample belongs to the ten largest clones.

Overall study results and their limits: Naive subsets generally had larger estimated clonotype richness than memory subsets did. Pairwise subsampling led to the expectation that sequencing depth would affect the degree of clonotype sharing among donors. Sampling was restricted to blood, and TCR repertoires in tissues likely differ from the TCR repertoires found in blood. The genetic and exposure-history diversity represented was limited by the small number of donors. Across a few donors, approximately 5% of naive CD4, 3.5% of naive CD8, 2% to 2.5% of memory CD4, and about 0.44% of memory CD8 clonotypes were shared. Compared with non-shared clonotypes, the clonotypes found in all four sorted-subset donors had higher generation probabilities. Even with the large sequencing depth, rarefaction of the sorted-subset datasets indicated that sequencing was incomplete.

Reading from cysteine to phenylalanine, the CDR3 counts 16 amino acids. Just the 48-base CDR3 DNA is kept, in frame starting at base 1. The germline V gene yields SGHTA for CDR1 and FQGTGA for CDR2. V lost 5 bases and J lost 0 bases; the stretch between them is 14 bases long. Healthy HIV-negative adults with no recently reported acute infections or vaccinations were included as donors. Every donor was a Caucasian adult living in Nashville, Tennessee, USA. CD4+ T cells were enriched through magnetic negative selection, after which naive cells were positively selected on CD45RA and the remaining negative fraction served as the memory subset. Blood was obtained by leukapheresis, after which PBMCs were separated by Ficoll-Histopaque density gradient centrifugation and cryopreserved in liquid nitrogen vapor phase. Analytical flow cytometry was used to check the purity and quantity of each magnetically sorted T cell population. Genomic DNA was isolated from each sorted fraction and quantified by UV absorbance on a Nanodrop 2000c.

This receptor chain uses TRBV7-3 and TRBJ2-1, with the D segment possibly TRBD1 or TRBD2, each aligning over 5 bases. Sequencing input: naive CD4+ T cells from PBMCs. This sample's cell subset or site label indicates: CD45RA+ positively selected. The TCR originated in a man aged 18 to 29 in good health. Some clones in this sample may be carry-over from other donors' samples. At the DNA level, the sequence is TGTGCCAGCAGCCTACCGGGACGGAGCTCCTACAATGAGCAGTTCTTC. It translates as CASSLPGRSSYNEQFF.